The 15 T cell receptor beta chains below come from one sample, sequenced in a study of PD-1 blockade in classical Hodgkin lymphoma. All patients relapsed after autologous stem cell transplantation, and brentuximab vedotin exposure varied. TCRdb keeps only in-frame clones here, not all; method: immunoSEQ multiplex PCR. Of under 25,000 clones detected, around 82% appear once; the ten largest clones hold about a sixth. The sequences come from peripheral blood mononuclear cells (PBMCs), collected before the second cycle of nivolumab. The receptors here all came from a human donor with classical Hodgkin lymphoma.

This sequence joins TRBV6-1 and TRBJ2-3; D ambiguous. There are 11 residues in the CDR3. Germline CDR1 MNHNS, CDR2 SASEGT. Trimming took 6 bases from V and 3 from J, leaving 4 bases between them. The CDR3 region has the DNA TGTGCCAGCAGGATGACAGATACGCAGTATTTT. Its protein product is CASRMTDTQYF.

The CDR3 spells CAISDTGTPRNEQFF. CDR3 bases: TGTGCCATCAGTGACACCGGGACCCCGCGGAATGAGCAGTTCTTC. V is TRBV10-3 and J is TRBJ2-1; D may be TRBD1 or TRBD2 (5 bases each). The V end was cut by 3 bases, the J end by 7 bases, with 16 bases between. The V gene's germline CDR1 is ENHRY and CDR2 SYGVKD. The CDR3 loop spans 15 amino acids.

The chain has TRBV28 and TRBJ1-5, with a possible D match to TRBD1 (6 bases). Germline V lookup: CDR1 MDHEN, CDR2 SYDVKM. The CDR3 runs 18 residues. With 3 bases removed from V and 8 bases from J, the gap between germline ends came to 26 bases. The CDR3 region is CASSFGPGRRGLTKPQHF. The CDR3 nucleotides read TGTGCCAGCAGTTTTGGACCGGGGCGAAGGGGGTTGACGAAGCCCCAGCATTTT.

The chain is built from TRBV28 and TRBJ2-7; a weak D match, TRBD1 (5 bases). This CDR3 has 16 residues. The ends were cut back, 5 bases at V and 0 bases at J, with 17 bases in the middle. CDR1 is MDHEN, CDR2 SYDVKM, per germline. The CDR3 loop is CASSHTGQMGSYEQYF. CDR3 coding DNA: TGTGCCAGCAGTCACACAGGTCAAATGGGCTCCTACGAGCAGTACTTC.

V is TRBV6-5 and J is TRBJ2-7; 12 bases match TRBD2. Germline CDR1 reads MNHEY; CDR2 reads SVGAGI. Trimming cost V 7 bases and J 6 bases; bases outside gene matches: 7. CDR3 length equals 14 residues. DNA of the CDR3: TGTGCCAGCAAACTAGCGGGGGGAGTTCGCGAGCAGTACTTC. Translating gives CASKLAGGVREQYF.

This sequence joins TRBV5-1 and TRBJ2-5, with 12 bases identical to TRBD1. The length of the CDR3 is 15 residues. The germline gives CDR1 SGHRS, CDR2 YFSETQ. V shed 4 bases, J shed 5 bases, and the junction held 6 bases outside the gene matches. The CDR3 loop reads CASSAQGQGAETQYF. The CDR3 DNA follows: TGCGCCAGCAGCGCCCAGGGACAGGGGGCCGAGACCCAGTACTTC.

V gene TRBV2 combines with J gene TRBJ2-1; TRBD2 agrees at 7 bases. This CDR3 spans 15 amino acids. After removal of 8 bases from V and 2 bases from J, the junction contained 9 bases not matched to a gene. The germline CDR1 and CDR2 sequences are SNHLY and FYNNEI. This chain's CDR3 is CASETPGLPYNEQFF. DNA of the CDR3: TGTGCCAGCGAGACCCCGGGACTACCCTACAATGAGCAGTTCTTC.

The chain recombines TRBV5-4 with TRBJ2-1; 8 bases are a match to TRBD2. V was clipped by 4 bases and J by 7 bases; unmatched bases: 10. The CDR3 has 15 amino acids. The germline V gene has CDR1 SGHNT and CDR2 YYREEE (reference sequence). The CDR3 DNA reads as TGTGCCAGCAGCCGGGGGGGGACGGTAGCTAATGAGCAGTTCTTC. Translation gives CASSRGGTVANEQFF.

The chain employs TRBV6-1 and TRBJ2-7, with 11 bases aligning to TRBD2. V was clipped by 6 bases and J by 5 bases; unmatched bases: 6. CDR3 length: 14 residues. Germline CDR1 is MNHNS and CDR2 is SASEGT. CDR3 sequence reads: CASSRLAGQHEQYF. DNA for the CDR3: TGTGCCAGCAGCAGACTAGCGGGACAACACGAGCAGTACTTC.

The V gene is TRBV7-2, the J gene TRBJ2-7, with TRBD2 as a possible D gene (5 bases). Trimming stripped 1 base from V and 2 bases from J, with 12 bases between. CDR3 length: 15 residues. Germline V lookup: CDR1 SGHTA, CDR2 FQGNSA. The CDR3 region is CASSLGPGLAYEQYF. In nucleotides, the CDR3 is TGTGCCAGCAGCTTAGGCCCCGGACTGGCCTACGAGCAGTACTTC.

The CDR3 loop is CASSEHLGNEQFF. Here the CDR3 DNA reads TGTGCCAGCAGTGAACACCTGGGGAATGAGCAGTTCTTC. The chain couples TRBV25-1 to TRBJ2-1; no clear D gene. Germline CDR1 is MGHDK and CDR2 is SYGVNS. V gave up 2 bases and J gave up 7 bases, with 9 bases separating them. This CDR3 has 13 amino acids.

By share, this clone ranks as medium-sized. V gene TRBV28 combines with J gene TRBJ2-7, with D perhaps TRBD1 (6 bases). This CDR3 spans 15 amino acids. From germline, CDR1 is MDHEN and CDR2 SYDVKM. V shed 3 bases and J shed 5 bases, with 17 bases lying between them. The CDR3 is CASSFPQGSIDEQYF. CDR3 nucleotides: TGTGCCAGCAGTTTCCCCCAGGGGAGTATCGACGAGCAGTACTTC.

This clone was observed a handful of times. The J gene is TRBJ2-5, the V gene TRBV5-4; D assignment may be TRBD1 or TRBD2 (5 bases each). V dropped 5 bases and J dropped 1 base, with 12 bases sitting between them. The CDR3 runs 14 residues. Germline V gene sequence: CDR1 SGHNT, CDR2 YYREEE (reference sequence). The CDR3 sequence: CASSQGRSQETQYF. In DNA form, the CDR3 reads TGTGCCAGCAGTCAGGGACGGTCCCAAGAGACCCAGTACTTC.

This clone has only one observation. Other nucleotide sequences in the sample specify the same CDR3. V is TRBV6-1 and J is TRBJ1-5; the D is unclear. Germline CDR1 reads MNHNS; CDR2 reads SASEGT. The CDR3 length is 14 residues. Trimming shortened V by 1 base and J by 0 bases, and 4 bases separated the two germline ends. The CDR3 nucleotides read TGTGCCAGCAGTGAAGGATATAGCAATCAGCCCCAGCATTTT. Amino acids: CASSEGYSNQPQHF.

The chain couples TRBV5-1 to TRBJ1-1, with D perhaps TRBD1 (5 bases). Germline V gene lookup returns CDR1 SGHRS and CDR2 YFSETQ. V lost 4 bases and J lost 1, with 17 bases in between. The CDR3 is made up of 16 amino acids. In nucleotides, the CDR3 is TGCGCCAGCAGCCTGGGGCAGGGCCTTGGGAACACTGAAGCTTTCTTT. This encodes CASSLGQGLGNTEAFF.